One sample yielded the 14 T cell receptor beta chains listed below, sequenced in a study of patients and donors after allogeneic stem cell transplantation. TCRdb independently ran MiXCR on the RT-PCR reads; one entry per CDR3 protein. The table lists some 880,000 distinct CDR3 sequences, roughly 18% of them singletons. The sample taken for sequencing was blood, either unsorted or a sorted T cell fraction (not recorded which). These receptors were taken from a human donor who was either an allogeneic HSCT recipient or a stem cell or donor lymphocyte infusion donor (not recorded which). It is not recorded whose cells these are; they may come from a transplant donor.

CDR3 coding DNA: TGTGCCAGCGTCGAAACCATCCTCGGAAGCGAGCAGTACTTC. This codes for CASVETILGSEQYF. The V call is TRBV2, the J call TRBJ2-7; no clear D. The CDR3 length is 14 residues. Trimming removed 8 bases at V and 6 bases at J, with 20 bases between. The germline gives CDR1 SNHLY, CDR2 FYNNEI. Supplemented by reference TRBV2 and TRBJ2-7, the full variable domain reads EPEVTQTPSHQVTQMGQEVILRCVPISNHLYFYWYRQILGQKVEFLVSFYNNEISEKSEIFDDQFSVERPDGSNFTLKIRSTKLEDSAMYFCASVETILGSEQYFGPGTRLTVT.

This clonotype was detected only a few times. The chain uses TRBV11-2 and TRBJ2-3; unclear D gene. CDR1 and CDR2 (germline): SGHAT, FQNNGV. Trimming removed 5 bases at V and 6 bases at J, with 18 bases between. The CDR3 is 15 residues long. The DNA for the CDR3 is TGTGCCAGCAGCCCAAACTTAAGTCCCGCTGATACGCAGTATTTT. It yields the protein CASSPNLSPADTQYF.

This clonotype was observed at least ten times. DNA for the CDR3: TGTGCCAGCAGCCCCGACTCAAGCACAGATACGCAGTATTTT. Translation gives CASSPDSSTDTQYF. The chain uses TRBV7-2 and TRBJ2-3; D gene ambiguous. The germline V gene encodes CDR1 SGHTA and CDR2 FQGNSA. With 5 bases removed from V and 0 bases from J, the gap between germline ends came to 9 bases. This CDR3 comprises 14 residues.

The CDR3 DNA reads as TGTGCCAGCAGGACTAGCGGGGGAATGGAGCAGTACTTC. Protein: CASRTSGGMEQYF. This chain connects TRBV25-1 to TRBJ2-7; 12 bases match TRBD2. Germline lookup yields CDR1 MGHDK and CDR2 SYGVNS. Trimming removed 6 bases from V and 7 bases from J; junction bases left unmatched: 4. The CDR3 consists of 13 residues.

The gene calls are TRBV20-1 and TRBJ1-2, with TRBD1 identical over 9 bases. The CDR3 has 15 residues. Trimming at V came to 0 bases and at J to 4 bases, leaving 6 bases not matched to a gene. Germline-derived CDR1 and CDR2 are DFQATT and SNEGSKA (reference sequence). The CDR3 is CSARDPGTGSYGYTF. The DNA of the CDR3 is TGCAGTGCTAGAGACCCCGGGACAGGGAGCTATGGCTACACCTTC.

The J gene is TRBJ2-7, the V gene TRBV13; 11 bases agree with TRBD2. Germline lookup yields CDR1 PRHDT and CDR2 FYEKMQ (reference sequence). The CDR3 sequence is 13 residues long. V trimming: 6 bases; J trimming: 6 bases; junction bases outside the gene matches: 4. The CDR3 here is CASSSGTSGEQYF. The CDR3 nucleotides are TGTGCCAGCAGTTCTGGGACTAGCGGCGAGCAGTACTTC.

This clonotype has a count of ten or more. V is TRBV29-1 and J is TRBJ1-1; weak D call: TRBD1 (6 bases). Trimming left V 2 bases short and J 10 bases short, with 8 bases between. Germline CDR1 SQVTM, CDR2 ANQGSEA. The CDR3 totals 10 residues. Written as DNA, the CDR3 is TGCAGCGTTGAAAGGGGGGGAGCTTTCTTT. It yields the protein CSVERGGAFF.

This chain connects TRBV20-1 to TRBJ1-1, with D perhaps matching TRBD1 (5 bases). The V gene lost 6 bases and the J gene lost 4 bases, with 18 bases spanning the gap. The germline gives CDR1 DFQATT, CDR2 SNEGSKA (reference sequence). The CDR3 runs to 14 residues. CDR3 loop: CSANRGRGGTEAFF. CDR3 nucleotide sequence: TGCAGTGCCAATAGAGGAAGGGGTGGCACTGAAGCTTTCTTT.

The rearrangement uses TRBV12-3 or TRBV12-4 and TRBJ1-6; D not certain. The V and J ends lost 4 bases and 8 bases respectively, with 12 bases between them. The CDR3 runs to 14 residues. CDR3 amino acids: CASSSATTHSPLHF. The CDR3 coding sequence is TGTGCCAGCAGTTCCGCGACAACTCATTCACCCCTCCACTTT.

V and J are TRBV9 and TRBJ1-1, with D uncertain. Trimming removed 4 bases at V and 6 bases at J, with 13 bases between. CDR3 length equals 13 residues. CDR1 is SGDLS, CDR2 YYNGEE, per germline. The CDR3 coding sequence is TGTGCCAGCAGCCCCGTGGGGAGTCCTGAAGCTTTCTTT. Translation gives CASSPVGSPEAFF. The variable domain in full, completed from reference TRBV9 and TRBJ1-1, reads DSGVTQTPKHLITATGQRVTLRCSPRSGDLSVYWYQQSLDQGLQFLIQYYNGEERAKGNILERFSAQQFPDLHSELNLSSLELGDSALYFCASSPVGSPEAFFGQGTRLTVV.

This clonotype was observed a handful of times. The chain uses TRBV12-3 or TRBV12-4 and TRBJ2-5; TRBD2 might be the D (6 bases). With 5 bases removed from V and 1 base from J, the gap between germline ends came to 11 bases. The CDR3 is 14 amino acids. CDR3 residues: CASSRGLLQETQYF. Here the CDR3 DNA reads TGTGCCAGCAGTAGGGGACTTCTCCAAGAGACCCAGTACTTC.

The chain carries TRBV21-1 and TRBJ1-2. TRBV21-1 represents a pseudogene. The CDR3 spans 14 residues. The CDR3 DNA reads as TGTGCCAGCAGCAAAGTAACCCCAACCCGAGACTACACCTTC. Translating it yields CASSKVTPTRDYTF.

CDR3 bases: TGTGCCTGGAGTAAGGGGCCGGGGAACGAGCAGTACTTC. The encoded protein is CAWSKGPGNEQYF. This chain connects TRBV30 to TRBJ2-7, with D possibly called TRBD1 or TRBD2 (5 bases each). This CDR3 is 13 amino acids long. Germline-derived CDR1 and CDR2 are GTSNPN and SVGIG (reference sequence). The V gene lost 2 bases and the J gene lost 5 bases, with 13 bases spanning the gap.

The V call is TRBV6-2 or TRBV6-3, the J call TRBJ1-6, with 11 nucleotides matching TRBD1. The CDR3 covers 15 residues. J gave up 7 bases and V 6 bases, and 5 bases lay outside the gene matches. Germline CDR1 reads MNHEY; CDR2 reads SVGEGT. CDR3 region: CASRTGQGANSPLHF. The CDR3 nucleotides read TGTGCCAGCAGAACCGGACAGGGGGCAAATTCACCCCTCCACTTT.